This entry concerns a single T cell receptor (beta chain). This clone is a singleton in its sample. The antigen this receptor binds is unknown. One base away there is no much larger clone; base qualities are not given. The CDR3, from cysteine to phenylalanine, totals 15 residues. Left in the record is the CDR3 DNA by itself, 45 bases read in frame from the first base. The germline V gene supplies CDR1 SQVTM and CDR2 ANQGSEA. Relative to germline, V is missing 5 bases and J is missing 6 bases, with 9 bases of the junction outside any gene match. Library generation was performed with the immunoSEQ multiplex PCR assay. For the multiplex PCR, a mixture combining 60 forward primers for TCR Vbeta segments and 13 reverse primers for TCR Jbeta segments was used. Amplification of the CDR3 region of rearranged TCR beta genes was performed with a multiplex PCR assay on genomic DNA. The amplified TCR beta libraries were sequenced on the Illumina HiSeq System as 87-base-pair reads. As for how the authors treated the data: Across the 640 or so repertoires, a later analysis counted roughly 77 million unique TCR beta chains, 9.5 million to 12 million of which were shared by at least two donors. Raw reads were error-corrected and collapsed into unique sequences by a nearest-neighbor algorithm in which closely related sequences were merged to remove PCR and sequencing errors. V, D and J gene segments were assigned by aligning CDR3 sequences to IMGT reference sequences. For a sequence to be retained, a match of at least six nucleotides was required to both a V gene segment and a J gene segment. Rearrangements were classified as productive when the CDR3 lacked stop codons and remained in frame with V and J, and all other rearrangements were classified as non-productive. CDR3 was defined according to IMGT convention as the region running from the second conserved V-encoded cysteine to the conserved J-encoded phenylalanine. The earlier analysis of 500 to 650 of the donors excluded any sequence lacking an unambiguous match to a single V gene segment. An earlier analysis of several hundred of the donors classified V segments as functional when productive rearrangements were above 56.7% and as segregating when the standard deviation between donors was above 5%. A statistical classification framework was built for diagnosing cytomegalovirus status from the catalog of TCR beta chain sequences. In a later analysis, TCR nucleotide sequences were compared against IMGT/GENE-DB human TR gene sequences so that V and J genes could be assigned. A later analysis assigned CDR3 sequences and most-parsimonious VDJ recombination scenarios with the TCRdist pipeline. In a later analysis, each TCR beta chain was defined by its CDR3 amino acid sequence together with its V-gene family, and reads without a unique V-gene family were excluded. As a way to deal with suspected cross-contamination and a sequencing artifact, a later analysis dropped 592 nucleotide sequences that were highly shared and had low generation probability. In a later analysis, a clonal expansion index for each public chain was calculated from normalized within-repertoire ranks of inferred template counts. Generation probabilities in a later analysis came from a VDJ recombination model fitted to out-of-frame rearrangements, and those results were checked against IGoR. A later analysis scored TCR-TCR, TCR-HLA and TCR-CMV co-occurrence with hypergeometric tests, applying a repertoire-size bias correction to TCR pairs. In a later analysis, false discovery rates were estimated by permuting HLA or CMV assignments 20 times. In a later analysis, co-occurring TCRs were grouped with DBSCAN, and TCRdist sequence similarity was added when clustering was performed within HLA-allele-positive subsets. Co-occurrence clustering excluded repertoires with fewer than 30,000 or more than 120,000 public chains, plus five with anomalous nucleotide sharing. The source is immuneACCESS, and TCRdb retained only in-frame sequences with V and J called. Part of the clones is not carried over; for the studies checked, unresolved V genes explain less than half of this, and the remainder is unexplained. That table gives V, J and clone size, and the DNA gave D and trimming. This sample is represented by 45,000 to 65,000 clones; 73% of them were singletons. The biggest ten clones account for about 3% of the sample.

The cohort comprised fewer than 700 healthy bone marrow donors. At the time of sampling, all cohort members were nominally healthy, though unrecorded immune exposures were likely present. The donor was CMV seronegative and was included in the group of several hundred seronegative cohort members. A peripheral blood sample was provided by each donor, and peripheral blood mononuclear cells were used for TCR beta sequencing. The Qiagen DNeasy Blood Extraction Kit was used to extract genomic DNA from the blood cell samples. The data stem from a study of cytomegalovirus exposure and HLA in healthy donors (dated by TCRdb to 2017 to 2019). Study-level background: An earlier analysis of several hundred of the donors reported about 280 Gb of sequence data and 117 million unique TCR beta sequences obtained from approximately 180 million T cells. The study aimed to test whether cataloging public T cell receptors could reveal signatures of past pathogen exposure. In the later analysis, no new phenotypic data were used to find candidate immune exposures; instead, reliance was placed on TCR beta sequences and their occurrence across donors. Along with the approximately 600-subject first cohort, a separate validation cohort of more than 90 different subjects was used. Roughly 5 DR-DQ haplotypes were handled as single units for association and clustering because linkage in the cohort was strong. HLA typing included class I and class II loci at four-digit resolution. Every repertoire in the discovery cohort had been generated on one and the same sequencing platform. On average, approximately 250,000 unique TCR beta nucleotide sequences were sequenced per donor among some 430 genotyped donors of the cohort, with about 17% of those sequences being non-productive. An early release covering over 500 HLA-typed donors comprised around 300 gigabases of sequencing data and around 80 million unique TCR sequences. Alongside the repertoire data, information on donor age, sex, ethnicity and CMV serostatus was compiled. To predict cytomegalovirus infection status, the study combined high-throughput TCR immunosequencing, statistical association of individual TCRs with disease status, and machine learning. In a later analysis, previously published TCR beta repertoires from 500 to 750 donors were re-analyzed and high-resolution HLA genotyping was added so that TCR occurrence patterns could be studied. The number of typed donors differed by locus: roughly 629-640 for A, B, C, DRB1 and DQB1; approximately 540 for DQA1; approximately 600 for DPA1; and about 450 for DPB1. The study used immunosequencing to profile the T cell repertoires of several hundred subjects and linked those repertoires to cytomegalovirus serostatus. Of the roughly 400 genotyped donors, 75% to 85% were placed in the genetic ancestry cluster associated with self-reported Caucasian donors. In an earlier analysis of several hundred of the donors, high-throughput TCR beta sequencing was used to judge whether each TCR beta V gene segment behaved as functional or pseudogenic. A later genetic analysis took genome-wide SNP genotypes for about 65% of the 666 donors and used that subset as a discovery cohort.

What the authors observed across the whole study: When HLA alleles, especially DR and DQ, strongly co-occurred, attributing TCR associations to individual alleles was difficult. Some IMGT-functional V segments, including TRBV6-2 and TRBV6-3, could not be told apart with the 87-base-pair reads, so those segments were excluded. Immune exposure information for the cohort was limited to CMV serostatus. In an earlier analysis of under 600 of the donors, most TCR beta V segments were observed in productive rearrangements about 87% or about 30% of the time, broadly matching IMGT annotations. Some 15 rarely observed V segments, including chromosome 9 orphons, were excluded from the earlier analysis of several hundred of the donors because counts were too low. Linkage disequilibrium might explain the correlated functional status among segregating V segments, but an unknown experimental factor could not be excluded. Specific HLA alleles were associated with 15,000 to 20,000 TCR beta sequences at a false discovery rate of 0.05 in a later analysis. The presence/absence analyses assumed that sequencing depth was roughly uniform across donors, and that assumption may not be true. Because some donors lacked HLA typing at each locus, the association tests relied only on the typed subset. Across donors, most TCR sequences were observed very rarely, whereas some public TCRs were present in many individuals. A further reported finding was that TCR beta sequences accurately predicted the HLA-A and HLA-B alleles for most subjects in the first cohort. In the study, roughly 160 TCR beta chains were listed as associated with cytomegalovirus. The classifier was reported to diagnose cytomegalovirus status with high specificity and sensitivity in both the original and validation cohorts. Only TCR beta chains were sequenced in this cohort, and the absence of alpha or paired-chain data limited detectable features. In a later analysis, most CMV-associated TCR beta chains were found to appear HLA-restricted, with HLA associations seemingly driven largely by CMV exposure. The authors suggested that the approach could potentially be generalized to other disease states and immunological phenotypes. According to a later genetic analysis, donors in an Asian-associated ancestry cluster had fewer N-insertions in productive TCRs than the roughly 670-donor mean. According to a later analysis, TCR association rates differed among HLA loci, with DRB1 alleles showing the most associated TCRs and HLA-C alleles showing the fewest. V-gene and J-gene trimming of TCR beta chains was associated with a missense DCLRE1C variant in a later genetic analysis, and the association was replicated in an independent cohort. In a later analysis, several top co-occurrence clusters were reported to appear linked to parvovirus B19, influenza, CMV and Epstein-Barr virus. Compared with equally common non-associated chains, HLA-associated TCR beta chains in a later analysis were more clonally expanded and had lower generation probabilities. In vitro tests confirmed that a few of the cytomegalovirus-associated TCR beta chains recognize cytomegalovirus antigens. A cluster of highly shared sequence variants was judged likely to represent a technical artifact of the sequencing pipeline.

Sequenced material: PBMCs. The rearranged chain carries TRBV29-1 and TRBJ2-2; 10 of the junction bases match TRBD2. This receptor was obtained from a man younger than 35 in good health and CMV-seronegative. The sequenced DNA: TGCAGCGTTCCAGCGGGAGGGTTAGGCCCCGGGGAGCTGTTTTTT. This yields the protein CSVPAGGLGPGELFF.